Presented here are 20 T cell receptor beta chains from one specimen sequenced in a study of blood T cell repertoires in COVID-19. Method: immunoSEQ multiplex PCR; TCRdb's copy keeps in-frame clones and lacks some. The table has 220,000 or so clones, approximately 90% seen once. The sequenced material came from peripheral blood. The receptors here all came from a woman in her 50s with COVID-19, enrolled during active disease.

The V call is TRBV6-5, the J call TRBJ1-5, with a weak D call TRBD1 (5 bases). Germline CDR1 and CDR2: MNHEY and SVGAGI. Deletions cut 8 bases from V and 6 bases from J, with 14 bases between. The CDR3 length is 13 residues. The CDR3 DNA is TGTGCCAGCGGTCCATTAGGGGTTCAGCCCCAGCATTTT. Residues: CASGPLGVQPQHF.

This sequence joins TRBV5-6 and TRBJ1-5; no clear D. CDR1 SGHDT and CDR2 YYEEEE come from the germline V gene. The CDR3 has 16 amino acids. V was pared by 1 base and J by 2 bases, with 13 bases between. CDR3 amino acids: CASSLSGFQRNQPQHF. Here the CDR3 DNA reads TGTGCCAGCAGCTTGTCGGGGTTTCAACGCAATCAGCCCCAGCATTTT.

The V and J genes are TRBV7-8 and TRBJ2-3, with 10 bases matching TRBD1. CDR1 is SGHVS and CDR2 is FQNEAQ in the germline V gene. V lost 5 bases to trimming and J lost 3 bases; unmatched junction nucleotides: 8. CDR3 size: 16 residues. The CDR3 protein is CASSTRQGAMTDTQYF. CDR3 DNA sequence: TGTGCCAGCAGCACCCGACAGGGGGCGATGACAGATACGCAGTATTTT.

The chain is built from TRBV18 and TRBJ1-4, with a possible D match to TRBD1 (6 bases). This CDR3 contains 15 residues. Germline V gene lookup returns CDR1 KGHSH and CDR2 LQKENI. Trimming removed 6 bases at V and 8 bases at J, with 19 bases between. For the CDR3, the DNA is TGTGCCAGCTCTGACGGGGGGGGACAATCCGAAAAACTGTTTTTT. Translation: CASSDGGGQSEKLFF.

V gene TRBV5-5 combines with J gene TRBJ1-1, with D possibly being TRBD1 (5 bases). The CDR3 is 15 residues long. Trimming shortened V by 4 bases and J by 1 base, and 14 bases separated the two germline ends. The V gene's germline CDR1 is SGHKS and CDR2 YYEKEE (reference sequence). The CDR3 sequence is CASSSAGHPNTEAFF. CDR3 in DNA: TGTGCCAGCAGCAGCGCTGGACACCCGAACACTGAAGCTTTCTTT.

V usage is TRBV5-6 and J usage is TRBJ1-5; D gene uncertain. CDR3 length equals 13 residues. The germline V gene encodes CDR1 SGHDT and CDR2 YYEEEE. Trimming left V 3 bases short and J 7 bases short, with 11 bases between. CDR3: CASSSWEGQPQHF. The CDR3 nucleotides are TGTGCCAGCAGCTCCTGGGAGGGCCAGCCCCAGCATTTT.

V is TRBV6-1 and J is TRBJ1-5; D is unclear. The CDR3 length is 13 residues. From germline, CDR1 is MNHNS and CDR2 SASEGT. The germline V and J ends were trimmed by 3 bases and 4 bases, with 7 bases remaining between them. CDR3 sequence (DNA): TGTGCCAGCAGTGAGGGCAGTAATCAGCCCCAGCATTTT. Amino acids: CASSEGSNQPQHF.

This chain links TRBV5-6 with TRBJ2-1, with D unresolved. The CDR3 covers 12 residues. The V and J ends lost 0 bases and 7 bases respectively, with 5 bases between them. Per germline, CDR1 SGHDT and CDR2 YYEEEE. The CDR3 protein is CASSLALNEQFF. CDR3 DNA: TGTGCCAGCAGCTTGGCCTTAAATGAGCAGTTCTTC.

This chain joins TRBV5-5 and TRBJ2-3, with 13 bases matching TRBD2. V lost 4 bases, J lost 4 bases, and 6 bases stayed unmatched. There are 16 residues in the CDR3. Per the germline V gene, CDR1 is SGHKS and CDR2 is YYEKEE (reference sequence). The DNA for the CDR3 is TGTGCCAGCAGCCTGGGACTAGCGGGGAGGTCAGATACGCAGTATTTT. Translating it yields CASSLGLAGRSDTQYF.

This rearrangement joins TRBV5-6 to TRBJ2-2; TRBD2 might be the D (6 bases). Trimming left V 3 bases short and J 2 bases short, with 11 bases between. Germline CDR1 and CDR2: SGHDT and YYEEEE. The CDR3 is made up of 15 amino acids. The CDR3 DNA follows: TGTGCCAGCAGCTGGGTGGGGACTAACACCGGGGAGCTGTTTTTT. Translating it yields CASSWVGTNTGELFF.

The chain has TRBV19 and TRBJ2-3, with D unresolved. The CDR3 loop spans 15 amino acids. V gave up 3 bases and J gave up 2 bases, with 12 bases separating them. Germline assignment: CDR1 LNHDA and CDR2 SQIVND (reference sequence). CDR3 protein: CASSILLSLTDTQYF. CDR3 DNA: TGTGCCAGTAGTATTCTCCTAAGCCTCACAGATACGCAGTATTTT.

The CDR3 protein is CASSLGQGTHYNEQFF. Written as DNA, the CDR3 is TGCGCCAGCAGCTTGGGACAGGGGACCCATTACAATGAGCAGTTCTTC. The J gene is TRBJ2-1, the V gene TRBV5-1; 8 nucleotides align to TRBD1. The V gene end was trimmed by 0 bases and the J gene end by 4 bases; junction bases not matched to a gene: 6. The CDR3 is 16 residues long. CDR1 is SGHRS, CDR2 YFSETQ, per germline.

The chain has TRBV7-8 and TRBJ2-1; TRBD1 aligns across 7 bases. Germline CDR1 SGHVS, CDR2 FQNEAQ. Losses at the gene ends were 4 bases for V and 2 bases for J; bases not matched to a gene: 8. This CDR3 is 16 amino acids long. CDR3 protein: CASSSQPTGPYNEQFF. The DNA of the CDR3 is TGTGCCAGCAGCTCCCAGCCGACAGGGCCCTACAATGAGCAGTTCTTC.

The chain links TRBV12-3 or TRBV12-4 to TRBJ2-5; D is uncertain. The V and J ends lost 0 bases and 4 bases respectively, with 6 bases between them. This CDR3 is 13 amino acids long. For the CDR3, the DNA is TGTGCCAGCAGTTTAGCCCCTAGAGAGACCCAGTACTTC. It is translated as CASSLAPRETQYF.

The CDR3 reads CASSSPSVSGGTDTQYF. CDR3 bases: TGTGCCAGCAGTTCCCCGTCGGTGAGCGGGGGCACAGATACGCAGTATTTT. The chain employs TRBV27 and TRBJ2-3, with 7 positions matching TRBD2. The germline gives CDR1 MNHEY, CDR2 SMNVEV (reference sequence). The V and J ends lost 4 bases and 1 base, in that order; junction bases with no gene match: 11. This CDR3 has 17 residues.

This chain uses TRBV10-1 with TRBJ1-1; possibly TRBD1 for D (6 bases). Trimming took off 4 bases at V and 4 bases at J, with 13 bases between the two ends. The CDR3 consists of 14 residues. Germline assignment: CDR1 WNHNN and CDR2 SYGVQD (reference sequence). The CDR3 is CASSAGGLGTEAFF. The CDR3, as DNA: TGCGCCAGCAGTGCGGGGGGCTTGGGCACTGAAGCTTTCTTT.

The chain links TRBV7-8 to TRBJ2-5, with a possible D match to TRBD1 (5 bases). The CDR3 totals 14 residues. Looked up from germline, CDR1 is SGHVS and CDR2 is FQNEAQ. Trimming removed 4 bases from V and 1 base from J, with 10 bases in between. The CDR3 is CASSSRALQETQYF. DNA of the CDR3: TGTGCCAGCAGCTCCAGGGCCCTCCAAGAGACCCAGTACTTC.

V gene TRBV18 combines with J gene TRBJ2-1; D gene unclear. This CDR3 is built from 13 residues. CDR1 and CDR2 from the germline V gene are KGHSH and LQKENI. Trimming took off 3 bases at V and 6 bases at J, with 9 bases between the two ends. The CDR3 sequence is CASSPLSGNEQFF. The CDR3 nucleotides read TGTGCCAGCTCACCGTTGTCCGGCAATGAGCAGTTCTTC.

The rearrangement uses TRBV3-1 (or the pseudogene TRBV3-2) and TRBJ1-6; weak D call: TRBD1 (5 bases). Trimming removed 7 bases from V and 7 bases from J, with 14 bases in between. Germline loops: CDR1 LGHDT, CDR2 YNNKEL (reference sequence). The CDR3 is made up of 14 amino acids. CDR3 sequence (DNA): TGTGCCAGCACCCTTGGGACTTTAAATTCACCCCTCCACTTT. As protein: CASTLGTLNSPLHF.

The chain recombines TRBV6-5 with TRBJ2-7; no reliable D call. The CDR3 totals 12 residues. Germline V CDR1 and CDR2: MNHEY, SVGAGI. V lost 2 bases and J lost 2, with 4 bases in between. CDR3 in amino acids: CASSYNTYEQYV. CDR3 nucleotides: TGTGCCAGCAGTTACAATACCTACGAGCAGTACGTC.